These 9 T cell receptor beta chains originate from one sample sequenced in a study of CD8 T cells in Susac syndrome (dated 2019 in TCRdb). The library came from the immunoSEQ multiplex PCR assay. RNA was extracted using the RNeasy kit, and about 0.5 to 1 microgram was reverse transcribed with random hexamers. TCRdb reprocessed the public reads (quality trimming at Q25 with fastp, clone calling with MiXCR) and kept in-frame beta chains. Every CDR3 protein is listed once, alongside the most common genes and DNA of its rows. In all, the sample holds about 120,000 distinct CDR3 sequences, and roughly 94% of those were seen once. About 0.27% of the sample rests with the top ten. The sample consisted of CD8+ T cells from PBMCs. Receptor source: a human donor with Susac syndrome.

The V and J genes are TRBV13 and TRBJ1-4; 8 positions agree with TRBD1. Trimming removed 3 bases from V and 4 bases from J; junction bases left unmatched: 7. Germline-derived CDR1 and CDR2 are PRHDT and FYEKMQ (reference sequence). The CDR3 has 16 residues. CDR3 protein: CASSFDGDRSNEKLFF. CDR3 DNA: TGTGCCAGCAGCTTCGACGGGGACAGGAGTAATGAAAAACTGTTTTTT.

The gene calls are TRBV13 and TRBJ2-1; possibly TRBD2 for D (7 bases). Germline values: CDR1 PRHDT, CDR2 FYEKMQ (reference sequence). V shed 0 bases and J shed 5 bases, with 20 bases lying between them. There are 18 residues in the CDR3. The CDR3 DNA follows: TGTGCCAGCAGCTTAGGGCCCCCTGCGGGGGCTTTCGACAATGAGCAGTTCTTC. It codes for CASSLGPPAGAFDNEQFF.

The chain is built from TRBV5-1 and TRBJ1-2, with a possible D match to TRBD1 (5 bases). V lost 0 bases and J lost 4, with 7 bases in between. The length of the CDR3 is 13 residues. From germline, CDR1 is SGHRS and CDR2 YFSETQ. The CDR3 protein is CASSLAGTYGYTF. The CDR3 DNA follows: TGCGCCAGCAGCTTGGCAGGGACCTATGGCTACACCTTC.

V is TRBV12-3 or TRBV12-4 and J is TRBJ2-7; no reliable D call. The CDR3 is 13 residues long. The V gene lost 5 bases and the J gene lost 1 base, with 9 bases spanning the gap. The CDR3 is CASSPTLSYEQYF. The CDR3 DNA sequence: TGTGCCAGCAGTCCGACTCTGTCCTACGAGCAGTACTTC.

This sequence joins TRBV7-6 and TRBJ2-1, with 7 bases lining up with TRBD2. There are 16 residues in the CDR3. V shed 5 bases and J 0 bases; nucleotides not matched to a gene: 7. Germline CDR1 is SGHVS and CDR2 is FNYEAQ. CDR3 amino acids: CASSRGTTSSYNEQFF. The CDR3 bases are TGTGCCAGCAGCCGTGGGACTACGAGCTCCTACAATGAGCAGTTCTTC. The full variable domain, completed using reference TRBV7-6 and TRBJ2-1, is GAGVSQSPRYKVTKRGQDVALRCDPISGHVSLYWYRQALGQGPEFLTYFNYEAQQDKSGLPNDRFSAERPEGSISTLTIQRTEQRDSAMYRCASSRGTTSSYNEQFFGPGTRLTVL.

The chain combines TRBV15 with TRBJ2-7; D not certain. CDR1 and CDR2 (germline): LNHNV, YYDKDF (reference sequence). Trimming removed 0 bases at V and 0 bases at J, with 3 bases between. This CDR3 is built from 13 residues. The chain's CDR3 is CATSRDPSYEQYF. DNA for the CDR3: TGTGCCACCAGCAGAGATCCCTCCTACGAGCAGTACTTC. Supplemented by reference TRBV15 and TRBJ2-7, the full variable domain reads DAMVIQNPRYQVTQFGKPVTLSCSQTLNHNVMYWYQQKSSQAPKLLFHYYDKDFNNEADTPDNFQSRRPNTSFCFLDIRSPGLGDTAMYLCATSRDPSYEQYFGPGTRLTVT.

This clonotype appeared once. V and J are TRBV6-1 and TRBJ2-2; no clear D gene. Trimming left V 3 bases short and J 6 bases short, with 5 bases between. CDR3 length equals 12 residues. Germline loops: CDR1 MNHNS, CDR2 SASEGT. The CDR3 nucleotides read TGTGCCAGCAGTGACCCGGCCGGGGAGCTGTTTTTT. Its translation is CASSDPAGELFF.

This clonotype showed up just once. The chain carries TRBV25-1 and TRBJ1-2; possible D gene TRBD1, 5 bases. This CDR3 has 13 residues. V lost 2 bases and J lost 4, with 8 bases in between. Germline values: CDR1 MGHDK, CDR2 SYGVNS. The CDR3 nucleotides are TGTGCCAGCAGTGAACTTCAGGGCTATGGCTACACCTTC. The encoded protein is CASSELQGYGYTF.

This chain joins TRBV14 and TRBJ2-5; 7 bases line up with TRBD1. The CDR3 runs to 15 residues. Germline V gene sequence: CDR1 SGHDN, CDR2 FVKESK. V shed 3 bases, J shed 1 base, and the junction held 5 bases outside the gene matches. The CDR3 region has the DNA TGTGCCAGCAGCCACTACCGACAGGGCCAAGAGACCCAGTACTTC. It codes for CASSHYRQGQETQYF.